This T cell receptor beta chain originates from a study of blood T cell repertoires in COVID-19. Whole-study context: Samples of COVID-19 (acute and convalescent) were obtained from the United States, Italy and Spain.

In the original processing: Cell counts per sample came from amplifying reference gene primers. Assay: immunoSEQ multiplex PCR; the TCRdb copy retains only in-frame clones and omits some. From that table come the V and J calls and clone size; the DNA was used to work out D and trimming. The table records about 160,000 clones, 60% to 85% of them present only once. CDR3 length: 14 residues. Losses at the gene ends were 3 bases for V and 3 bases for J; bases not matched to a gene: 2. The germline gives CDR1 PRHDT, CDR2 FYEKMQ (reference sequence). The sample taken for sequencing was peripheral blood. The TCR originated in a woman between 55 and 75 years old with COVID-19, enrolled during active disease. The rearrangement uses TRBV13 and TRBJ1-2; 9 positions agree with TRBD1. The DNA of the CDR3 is TGTGCCAGCAGCTTCGGGACAGGGTACTATGGCTACACCTTC. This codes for CASSFGTGYYGYTF.